This TCR beta chain stems from a study of OX40 agonist ivuxolimab in advanced cancers. At the level of the study: Intravenous ivuxolimab was administered to patients every 2 weeks at 0.01 to 10 mg/kg. Prior anti-PD-1, anti-PD-L1 or anti-CTLA-4 therapy was allowed; less than 45% had some.

Study observations and caveats: Both blood CD4+ and CD8+ T cells showed clonal growth by week 6 at 0.1 to 3.0 mg/kg.

Prior autoimmune disease or systemic immunosuppression barred patients. Data came from immunoSEQ multiplex PCR; TCRdb stores just in-frame clones and leaves some out. In the table there are roughly 50,000 clones, about nine tenths of which are singletons. Of note for this clone: The antigen is undetermined.

V was pared by 0 bases and J by 0 bases, with 2 bases between. CDR1 and CDR2 (germline): SGHAT, FQNNGV. The CDR3 consists of 14 residues. This chain connects TRBV11-2 to TRBJ1-4; D is unclear. This specimen consisted of CD4+ or CD8+ T cells sorted from blood, obtained in a trial of the OX40 agonist ivuxolimab. This receptor was identified in an adult with an advanced solid tumor such as melanoma, head and neck, liver or kidney cancer. CDR3 residues: CASSLDATNEKLFF. CDR3 sequence (DNA): TGTGCCAGCAGCTTAGATGCAACTAATGAAAAACTGTTTTTT.